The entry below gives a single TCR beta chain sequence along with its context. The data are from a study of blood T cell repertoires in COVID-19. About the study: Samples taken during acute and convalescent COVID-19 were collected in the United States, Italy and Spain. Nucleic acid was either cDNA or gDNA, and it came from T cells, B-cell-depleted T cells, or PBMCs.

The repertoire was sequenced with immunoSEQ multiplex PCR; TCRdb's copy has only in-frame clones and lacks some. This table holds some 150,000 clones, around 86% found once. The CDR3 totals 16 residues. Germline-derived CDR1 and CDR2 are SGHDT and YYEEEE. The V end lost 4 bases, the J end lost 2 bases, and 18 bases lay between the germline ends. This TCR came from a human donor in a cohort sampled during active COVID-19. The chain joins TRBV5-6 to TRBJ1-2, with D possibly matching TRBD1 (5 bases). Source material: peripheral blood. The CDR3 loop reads CASSRVRASGNYGYTF. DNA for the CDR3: TGTGCCAGCAGCCGGGTCAGGGCCAGTGGGAACTATGGCTACACCTTC.